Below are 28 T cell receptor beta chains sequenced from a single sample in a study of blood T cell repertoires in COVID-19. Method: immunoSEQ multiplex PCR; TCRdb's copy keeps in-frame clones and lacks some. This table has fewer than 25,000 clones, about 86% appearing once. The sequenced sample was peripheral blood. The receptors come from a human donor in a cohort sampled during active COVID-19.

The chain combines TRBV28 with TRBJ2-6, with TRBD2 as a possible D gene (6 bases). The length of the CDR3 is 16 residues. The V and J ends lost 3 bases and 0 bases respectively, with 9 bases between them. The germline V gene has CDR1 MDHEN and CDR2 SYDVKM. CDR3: CASSLPAGSGANVLTF. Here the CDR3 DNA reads TGTGCCAGCAGTTTGCCAGCGGGCTCTGGGGCCAACGTCCTGACTTTC.

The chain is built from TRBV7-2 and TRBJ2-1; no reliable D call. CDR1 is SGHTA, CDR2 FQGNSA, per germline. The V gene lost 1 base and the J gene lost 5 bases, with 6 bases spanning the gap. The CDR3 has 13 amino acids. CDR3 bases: TGTGCCAGCAGCTTAGGAGTACACAATGAGCAGTTCTTC. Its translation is CASSLGVHNEQFF.

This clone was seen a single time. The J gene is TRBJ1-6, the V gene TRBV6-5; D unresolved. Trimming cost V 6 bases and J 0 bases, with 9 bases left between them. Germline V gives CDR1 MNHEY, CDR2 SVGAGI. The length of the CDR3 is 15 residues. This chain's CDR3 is CASSDGSSYNSPLHF. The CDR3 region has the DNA TGTGCCAGCAGCGACGGGAGCTCCTATAATTCACCCCTCCACTTT.

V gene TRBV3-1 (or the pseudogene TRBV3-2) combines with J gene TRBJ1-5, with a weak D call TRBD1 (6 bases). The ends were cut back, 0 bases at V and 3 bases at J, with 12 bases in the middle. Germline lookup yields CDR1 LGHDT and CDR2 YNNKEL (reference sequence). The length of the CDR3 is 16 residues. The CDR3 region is CASSQDQGMANQPQHF. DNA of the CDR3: TGTGCCAGCAGCCAAGATCAGGGGATGGCCAATCAGCCCCAGCATTTT.

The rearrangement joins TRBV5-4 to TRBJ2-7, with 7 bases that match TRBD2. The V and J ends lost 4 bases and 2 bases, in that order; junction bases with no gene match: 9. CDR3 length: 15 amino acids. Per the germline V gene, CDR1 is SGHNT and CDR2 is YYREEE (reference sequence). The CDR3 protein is CASSQGPSGTYEQYF. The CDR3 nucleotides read TGTGCCAGCAGCCAGGGACCTAGCGGAACCTACGAGCAGTACTTC.

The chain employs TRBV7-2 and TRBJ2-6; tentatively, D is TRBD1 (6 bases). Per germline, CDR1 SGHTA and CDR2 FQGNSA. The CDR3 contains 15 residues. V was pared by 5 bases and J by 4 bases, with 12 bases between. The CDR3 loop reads CASSLGQPGANVLTF. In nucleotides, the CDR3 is TGTGCCAGCAGCCTCGGACAGCCCGGGGCCAACGTCCTGACTTTC.

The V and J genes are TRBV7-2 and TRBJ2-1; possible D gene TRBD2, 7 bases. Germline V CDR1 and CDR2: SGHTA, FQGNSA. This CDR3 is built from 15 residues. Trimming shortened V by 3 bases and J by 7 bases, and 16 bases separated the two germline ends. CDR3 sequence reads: CASSFAGGGGNEQFF. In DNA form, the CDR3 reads TGTGCCAGCAGCTTCGCCGGGGGCGGGGGAAATGAGCAGTTCTTC.

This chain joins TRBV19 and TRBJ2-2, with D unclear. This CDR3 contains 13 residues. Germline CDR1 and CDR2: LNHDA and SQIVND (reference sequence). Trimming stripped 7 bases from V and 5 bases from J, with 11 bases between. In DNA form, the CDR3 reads TGTGCCAGTATTAGCCGCAATACCGGGGAGCTGTTTTTT. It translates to CASISRNTGELFF. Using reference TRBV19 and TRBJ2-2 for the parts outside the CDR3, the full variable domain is DGGITQSPKYLFRKEGQNVTLSCEQNLNHDAMYWYRQDPGQGLRLIYYSQIVNDFQKGDIAEGYSVSREKKESFPLTVTSAQKNPTAFYLCASISRNTGELFFGEGSRLTVL.

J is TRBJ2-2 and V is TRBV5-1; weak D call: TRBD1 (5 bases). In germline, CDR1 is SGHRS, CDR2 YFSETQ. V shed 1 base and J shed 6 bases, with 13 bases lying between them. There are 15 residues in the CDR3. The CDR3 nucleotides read TGCGCCAGCAGCTTGCAGGGAACGATGGCCGGGGAGCTGTTTTTT. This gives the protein CASSLQGTMAGELFF.

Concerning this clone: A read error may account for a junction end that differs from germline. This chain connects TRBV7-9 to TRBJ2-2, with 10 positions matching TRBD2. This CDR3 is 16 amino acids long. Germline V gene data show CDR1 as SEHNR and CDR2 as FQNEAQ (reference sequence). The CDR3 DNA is TGTGCCAGCAGCGTAGCTAGCGGGAGGAACACCGGGGAGCTGTTTTTT. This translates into CASSVASGRNTGELFF.

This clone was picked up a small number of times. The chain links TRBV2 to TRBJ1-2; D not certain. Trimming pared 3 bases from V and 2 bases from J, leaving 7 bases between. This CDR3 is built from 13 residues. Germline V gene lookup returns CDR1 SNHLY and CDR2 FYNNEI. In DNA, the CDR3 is TGTGCCAGCAGTGACTCCGGGAACTATGGCTACACCTTC. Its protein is CASSDSGNYGYTF. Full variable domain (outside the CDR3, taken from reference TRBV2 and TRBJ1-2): EPEVTQTPSHQVTQMGQEVILRCVPISNHLYFYWYRQILGQKVEFLVSFYNNEISEKSEIFDDQFSVERPDGSNFTLKIRSTKLEDSAMYFCASSDSGNYGYTFGSGTRLTVV.

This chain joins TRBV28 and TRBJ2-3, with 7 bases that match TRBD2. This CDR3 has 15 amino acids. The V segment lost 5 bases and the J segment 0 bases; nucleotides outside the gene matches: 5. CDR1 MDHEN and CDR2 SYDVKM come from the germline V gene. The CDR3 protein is CASSTRGSSTDTQYF. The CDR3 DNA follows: TGTGCCAGCAGTACCCGCGGGAGTAGCACAGATACGCAGTATTTT. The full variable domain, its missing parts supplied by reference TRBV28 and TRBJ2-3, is DVKVTQSSRYLVKRTGEKVFLECVQDMDHENMFWYRQDPGLGLRLIYFSYDVKMKEKGDIPEGYSVSREKKERFSLILESASTNQTSMYLCASSTRGSSTDTQYFGPGTRLTVL.

The CDR3 loop is CASSIGQGETQYF. The CDR3 DNA follows: TGTGCCAGTAGTATAGGGCAGGGAGAGACCCAGTACTTC. This chain joins TRBV19 and TRBJ2-5; tentatively, D is TRBD1 (5 bases). CDR3 size: 13 residues. The V gene's germline CDR1 is LNHDA and CDR2 SQIVND (reference sequence). With 1 base removed from V and 4 bases from J, the gap between germline ends came to 7 bases.

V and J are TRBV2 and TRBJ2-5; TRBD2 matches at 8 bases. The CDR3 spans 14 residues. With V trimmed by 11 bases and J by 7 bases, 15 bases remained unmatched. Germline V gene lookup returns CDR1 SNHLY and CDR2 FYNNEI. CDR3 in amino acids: CAGSEGAGEGTQYF. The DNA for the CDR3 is TGTGCCGGATCAGAAGGAGCGGGAGAGGGGACCCAGTACTTC.

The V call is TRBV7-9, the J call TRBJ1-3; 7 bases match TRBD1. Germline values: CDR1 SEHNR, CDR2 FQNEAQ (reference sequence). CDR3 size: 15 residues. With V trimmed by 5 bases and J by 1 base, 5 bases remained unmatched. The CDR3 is CASSPEGASGNTIYF. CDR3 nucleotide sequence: TGTGCCAGCAGCCCTGAGGGGGCGTCTGGAAACACCATATATTTT.

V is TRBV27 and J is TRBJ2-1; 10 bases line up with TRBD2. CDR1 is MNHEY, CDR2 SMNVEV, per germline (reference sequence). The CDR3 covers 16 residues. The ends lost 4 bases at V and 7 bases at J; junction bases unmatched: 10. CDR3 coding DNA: TGTGCCAGCAGTTCATACAGCGGGGGGGCCTTGAATGAGCAGTTCTTC. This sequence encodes CASSSYSGGALNEQFF.

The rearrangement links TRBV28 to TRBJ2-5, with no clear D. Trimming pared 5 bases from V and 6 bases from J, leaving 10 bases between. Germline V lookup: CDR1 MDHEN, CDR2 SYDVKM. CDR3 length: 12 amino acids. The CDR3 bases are TGTGCCAGCAGTCCCCGTGCGCAGACCCAGTACTTC. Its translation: CASSPRAQTQYF.

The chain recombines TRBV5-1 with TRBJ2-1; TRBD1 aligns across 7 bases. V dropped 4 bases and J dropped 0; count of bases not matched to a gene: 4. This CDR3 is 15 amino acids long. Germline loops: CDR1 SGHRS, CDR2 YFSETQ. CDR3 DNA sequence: TGCGCCAGCAGCCTGGGACAGATCTCCTACAATGAGCAGTTCTTC. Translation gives CASSLGQISYNEQFF. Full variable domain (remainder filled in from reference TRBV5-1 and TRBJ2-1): KAGVTQTPRYLIKTRGQQVTLSCSPISGHRSVSWYQQTPGQGLQFLFEYFSETQRNKGNFPGRFSGRQFSNSRSEMNVSTLELGDSALYLCASSLGQISYNEQFFGPGTRLTVL.

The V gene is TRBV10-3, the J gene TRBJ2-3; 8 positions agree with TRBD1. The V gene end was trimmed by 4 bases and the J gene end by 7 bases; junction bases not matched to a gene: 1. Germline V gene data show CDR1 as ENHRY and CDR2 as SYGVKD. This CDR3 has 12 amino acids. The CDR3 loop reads CAISGQGNTQYF. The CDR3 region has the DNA TGTGCCATCAGTGGACAGGGGAATACGCAGTATTTT.

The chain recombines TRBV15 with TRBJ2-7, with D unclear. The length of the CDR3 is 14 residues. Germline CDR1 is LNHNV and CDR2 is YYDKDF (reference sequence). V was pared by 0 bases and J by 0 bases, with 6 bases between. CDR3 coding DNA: TGTGCCACCAGCAGAGATCCGGTCTCCTACGAGCAGTACTTC. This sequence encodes CATSRDPVSYEQYF.

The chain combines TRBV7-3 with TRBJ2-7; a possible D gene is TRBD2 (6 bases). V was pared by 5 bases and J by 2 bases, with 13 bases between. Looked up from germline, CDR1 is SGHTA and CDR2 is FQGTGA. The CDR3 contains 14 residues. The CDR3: CASSPSGGAYEQYF. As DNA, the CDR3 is TGTGCCAGCAGCCCCTCAGGCGGGGCCTACGAGCAGTACTTC.

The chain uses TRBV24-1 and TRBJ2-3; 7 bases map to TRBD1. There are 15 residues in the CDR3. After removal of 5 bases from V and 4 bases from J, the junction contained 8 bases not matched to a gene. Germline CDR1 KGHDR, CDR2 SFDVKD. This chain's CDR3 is CATSARQGISDTQYF. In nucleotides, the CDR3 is TGTGCCACCAGTGCCCGACAGGGAATCTCAGATACGCAGTATTTT.

The CDR3 loop reads CANGGSGANVLTF. CDR3 coding DNA: TGTGCCAACGGGGGCTCTGGGGCCAACGTCCTGACTTTC. The rearrangement uses TRBV2 and TRBJ2-6; D possibly corresponds to TRBD2 (6 bases). V gave up 10 bases and J gave up 0 bases, with 7 bases separating them. This CDR3 is built from 13 residues. Germline V gene sequence: CDR1 SNHLY, CDR2 FYNNEI.

CDR3 residues: CASSYGTKSQETQYF. CDR3 in DNA: TGCGCCAGCAGTTACGGGACAAAAAGCCAAGAGACCCAGTACTTC. The rearrangement joins TRBV5-1 to TRBJ2-5, with D perhaps TRBD1 (6 bases). The CDR3 has 15 amino acids. CDR1 and CDR2 from the germline V gene are SGHRS and YFSETQ. The ends were cut back, 5 bases at V and 1 base at J, with 15 bases in the middle.

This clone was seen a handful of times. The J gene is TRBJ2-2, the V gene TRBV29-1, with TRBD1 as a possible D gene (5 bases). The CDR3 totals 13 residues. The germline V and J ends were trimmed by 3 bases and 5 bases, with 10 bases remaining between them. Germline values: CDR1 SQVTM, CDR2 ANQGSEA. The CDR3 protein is CSVETANTGELFF. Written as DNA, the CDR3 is TGCAGCGTTGAGACAGCTAATACCGGGGAGCTGTTTTTT.

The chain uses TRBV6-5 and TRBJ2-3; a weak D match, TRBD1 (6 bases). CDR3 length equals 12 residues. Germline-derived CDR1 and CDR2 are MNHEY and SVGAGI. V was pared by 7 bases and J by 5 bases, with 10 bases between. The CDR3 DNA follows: TGTGCCAGCACCGGGACAAGAGATACGCAGTATTTT. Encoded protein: CASTGTRDTQYF.

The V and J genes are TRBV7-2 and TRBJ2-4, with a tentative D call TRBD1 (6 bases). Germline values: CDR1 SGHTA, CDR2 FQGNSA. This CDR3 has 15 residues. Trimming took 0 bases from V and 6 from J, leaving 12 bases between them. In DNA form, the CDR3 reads TGTGCCAGCAGCTTAGCGTCAGGGGCGGTAAACATTCAGTACTTC. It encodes CASSLASGAVNIQYF.

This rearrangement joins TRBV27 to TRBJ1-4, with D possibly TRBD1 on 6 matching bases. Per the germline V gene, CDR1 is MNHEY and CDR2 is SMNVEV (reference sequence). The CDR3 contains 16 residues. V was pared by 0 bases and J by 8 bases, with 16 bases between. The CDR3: CASSLSIAAGEEKLFF. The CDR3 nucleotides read TGTGCCAGCAGTTTATCGATTGCGGCAGGGGAAGAAAAACTGTTTTTT.